This entry concerns a single T cell receptor beta chain. This entry comes from a study of T cell changes during pregnancy in multiple sclerosis. V gave up 10 bases and J gave up 3 bases; unmatched junction bases: 7. Germline assignment: CDR1 SGDLS and CDR2 YYNGEE. CDR3 length: 13 residues. Only in-frame clones appear in the TCRdb table, and some are missing; sequencing was by immunoSEQ multiplex PCR. The sample carries some 97,000 clones, approximately 92% recorded once. The chain employs TRBV9 and TRBJ2-3; TRBD2 agrees at 8 bases. Here the sequenced sample was peripheral blood, taken in the second trimester of pregnancy. This TCR was recovered from a female donor with multiple sclerosis, enrolled in a pregnancy study. Here the CDR3 reads CASNGGGTDTQYF. The CDR3 DNA is TGTGCCTCCAACGGGGGGGGGACAGATACGCAGTATTTT.